Below, 26 T cell receptor beta chains from the same sample are listed, as sequenced in a study of OX40 agonist ivuxolimab in advanced cancers. Sequenced by immunoSEQ multiplex PCR; TCRdb stores in-frame clones only, minus some. The sample records approximately 90,000 clones, around nine tenths being singletons. The source material was CD4+ or CD8+ T cells sorted from blood, sampled in a trial of the OX40 agonist ivuxolimab. The source of these receptors is an adult with an advanced solid tumor such as melanoma, head and neck, liver or kidney cancer.

The V and J genes are TRBV18 and TRBJ2-3, with 8 nucleotides matching TRBD1. Trimming took 2 bases from V and 3 from J; bases not matched to a gene: 7. The CDR3 is 16 amino acids. Germline-derived CDR1 and CDR2 are KGHSH and LQKENI. DNA for the CDR3: TGTGCCAGCTCACCAGGGGGGACAGGACGAACAGATACGCAGTATTTT. Its translation is CASSPGGTGRTDTQYF.

This clone appeared a single time. The chain uses TRBV30 and TRBJ1-1, with D possibly being TRBD1 (5 bases). The CDR3 contains 11 residues. Trimming removed 5 bases from V and 10 bases from J, with 14 bases in between. Per germline, CDR1 GTSNPN and CDR2 SVGIG (reference sequence). CDR3: CAWGTLRGAFF. The CDR3 region has the DNA TGTGCCTGGGGGACCCTGAGGGGAGCTTTCTTT.

The rearrangement joins TRBV29-1 to TRBJ2-2; maybe TRBD2 (6 bases). Per germline, CDR1 SQVTM and CDR2 ANQGSEA. V lost 4 bases and J 4 bases, leaving 13 bases between the germline ends. CDR3 length: 14 amino acids. In DNA form, the CDR3 reads TGCAGCGTTGCCCCAGGCGGGGCCACCGGGGAGCTGTTTTTT. This encodes CSVAPGGATGELFF.

The rearrangement joins TRBV19 to TRBJ2-7; 10 bases line up with TRBD1. V was pared by 6 bases and J by 2 bases, with 1 base of the junction left unmatched. CDR3 length equals 13 residues. CDR1 and CDR2 (germline): LNHDA, SQIVND (reference sequence). CDR3 region: CASRDRGTYEQYF. CDR3 bases: TGTGCCAGTAGGGACAGGGGGACCTACGAGCAGTACTTC.

The chain links TRBV7-8 to TRBJ2-3; no reliable D call. CDR1 is SGHVS and CDR2 is FQNEAQ in the germline V gene. The CDR3 covers 14 residues. V lost 1 base, J lost 1 base, and 6 bases lay in between. This CDR3 reads CASSLGTGTDTQYF. The CDR3, as DNA: TGTGCCAGCAGCTTAGGTACGGGCACAGATACGCAGTATTTT. Variable domain in full (rest from reference TRBV7-8 and TRBJ2-3): GAGVSQSPRYKVAKRGQDVALRCDPISGHVSLFWYQQALGQGPEFLTYFQNEAQLDKSGLPSDRFFAERPEGSVSTLKIQRTQQEDSAVYLCASSLGTGTDTQYFGPGTRLTVL.

The chain joins TRBV13 to TRBJ2-5, with D maybe TRBD1 (6 bases). Germline CDR1 and CDR2: PRHDT and FYEKMQ (reference sequence). The germline V and J ends were trimmed by 5 bases and 4 bases, with 11 bases remaining between them. The CDR3 extends over 13 amino acids. In DNA form, the CDR3 reads TGTGCCAGCAGCCGAAGGGGGTCAGAGACCCAGTACTTC. Translated: CASSRRGSETQYF.

This chain joins TRBV4-3 and TRBJ1-2, with a tentative D call TRBD1 (6 bases). The germline V gene has CDR1 LGHNA and CDR2 YSLEER. V lost 1 base to trimming and J lost 2 bases, with 17 bases between them. This CDR3 region has 17 residues. The CDR3 nucleotides read TGCGCCAGCAGCCAAGGGGGGCGAAGCAGGCAGAACTATGGCTACACCTTC. Its protein product is CASSQGGRSRQNYGYTF.

The gene calls are TRBV15 and TRBJ1-1; 11 nucleotides align to TRBD1. V trimming: 1 base; J trimming: 5 bases; junction bases outside the gene matches: 3. Germline assignment: CDR1 LNHNV and CDR2 YYDKDF (reference sequence). This CDR3 comprises 15 residues. The CDR3 region is CATSRADRGRTEAFF. The CDR3 DNA reads TGTGCCACCAGCAGAGCGGACAGGGGGCGAACTGAAGCTTTCTTT.

This clone showed up just once. This chain joins TRBV6-1 and TRBJ1-1; possible D gene TRBD1, 5 bases. The CDR3 is 12 amino acids. CDR1 is MNHNS, CDR2 SASEGT, per germline. The V gene lost 5 bases and the J gene lost 4 bases, with 8 bases spanning the gap. CDR3 amino acids: CASSPGFTEAFF. The CDR3 DNA reads as TGTGCCAGCAGTCCAGGGTTCACTGAAGCTTTCTTT.

V gene TRBV30 combines with J gene TRBJ1-2, with D hard to call. The CDR3 has 15 amino acids. V was clipped by 4 bases and J by 2 bases, with 17 bases between them. Germline CDR1 reads GTSNPN; CDR2 reads SVGIG (reference sequence). The CDR3 sequence: CAWNAWGGGNYGYTF. The CDR3 nucleotides are TGTGCCTGGAATGCCTGGGGAGGTGGGAACTATGGCTACACCTTC.

The chain is built from TRBV5-8 and TRBJ2-5; D gene uncertain. V lost 1 base, J lost 7 bases, and 14 bases lay in between. In germline, CDR1 is SGHTS, CDR2 YDEGEE. The CDR3 sequence is 14 residues long. CDR3 nucleotides: TGTGCCAGCAGCTTGAACAGACCTTCGGGGACCCAGTACTTC. Translation gives CASSLNRPSGTQYF. Filled out from reference TRBV5-8 and TRBJ2-5, the complete variable domain reads EAGVTQSPTHLIKTRGQQATLRCSPISGHTSVYWYQQALGLGLQFLLWYDEGEERNRGNFPPRFSGRQFPNYSSELNVNALELEDSALYLCASSLNRPSGTQYFGPGTRLLVL.

This chain links TRBV5-6 with TRBJ2-5; D is perhaps TRBD1 (5 bases). Germline V lookup: CDR1 SGHDT, CDR2 YYEEEE. V lost 0 bases and J 0 bases, leaving 15 bases between the germline ends. The CDR3 sequence is 17 residues long. The CDR3 bases are TGTGCCAGCAGCTTGGGAGTGACAGCGACCAACCAAGAGACCCAGTACTTC. Protein: CASSLGVTATNQETQYF. The full variable domain, rest sourced from reference TRBV5-6 and TRBJ2-5, is DAGVTQSPTHLIKTRGQQVTLRCSPKSGHDTVSWYQQALGQGPQFIFQYYEEEERQRGNFPDRFSGHQFPNYSSELNVNALLLGDSALYLCASSLGVTATNQETQYFGPGTRLLVL.

The chain couples TRBV5-8 to TRBJ1-1; possibly TRBD1 for D (6 bases). The germline V gene encodes CDR1 SGHTS and CDR2 YDEGEE. V lost 0 bases, J lost 4 bases, and 7 bases lay in between. This CDR3 region has 13 residues. The CDR3 protein is CASSLVRGTEAFF. The CDR3 DNA is TGTGCCAGCAGCTTGGTCAGGGGCACTGAAGCTTTCTTT.

The rearrangement uses TRBV4-1 and TRBJ1-4, with 7 bases lining up with TRBD1. CDR1 and CDR2 (germline): MGHRA, YSYEKL. This CDR3 contains 16 residues. Germline trimming cut 4 bases from V and 4 bases from J; bases unmatched to any gene: 9. The CDR3 sequence: CASSRFVTGFNEKLFF. CDR3 coding DNA: TGCGCCAGCAGCCGATTCGTGACAGGGTTTAATGAAAAACTGTTTTTT.

This chain links TRBV5-1 with TRBJ2-5; perhaps TRBD1 as D (6 bases). The V gene lost 2 bases and the J gene lost 0 bases, with 11 bases spanning the gap. The CDR3 totals 15 residues. Germline CDR1 and CDR2: SGHRS and YFSETQ. DNA of the CDR3: TGCGCCAGCAGCTTCCCCCGGGACAACCAAGAGACCCAGTACTTC. It codes for CASSFPRDNQETQYF.

The chain combines TRBV5-1 with TRBJ1-2; the D gene is possibly TRBD1 (5 bases). Trimming stripped 2 bases from V and 8 bases from J, with 19 bases between. The CDR3 spans 15 residues. Germline-derived CDR1 and CDR2 are SGHRS and YFSETQ. CDR3 sequence (DNA): TGCGCCAGCAGCTTATATAGGGGCCCCTCCTACGGCTACACCTTC. This codes for CASSLYRGPSYGYTF.

This clone was found a few times. This sequence joins TRBV7-9 and TRBJ1-4; D is uncertain. This CDR3 spans 15 amino acids. V lost 7 bases to trimming and J lost 1 base, with 13 bases between them. Germline CDR1 is SEHNR and CDR2 is FQNEAQ (reference sequence). For the CDR3, the DNA is TGTGCCAGCAAGGGAGATTTATTAACTAATGAAAAACTGTTTTTT. Protein: CASKGDLLTNEKLFF.

The chain recombines TRBV5-1 with TRBJ1-5; D remains unclear. The V gene's germline CDR1 is SGHRS and CDR2 YFSETQ. V shed 2 bases and J shed 6 bases, with 12 bases lying between them. CDR3 length equals 14 residues. This CDR3 reads CASSFEGLGQPQHF. The CDR3 coding sequence is TGCGCCAGCAGCTTTGAAGGTCTTGGTCAGCCCCAGCATTTT.

V and J are TRBV6-1 and TRBJ1-1, with D possibly matching TRBD1 (5 bases). The length of the CDR3 is 13 residues. CDR1 is MNHNS, CDR2 SASEGT, per germline. V lost 7 bases to trimming and J lost 5 bases, with 14 bases between them. The CDR3, as DNA: TGTGCCAGCATGGAGGGGCAGAGAACTGAAGCTTTCTTT. As protein: CASMEGQRTEAFF.

V usage is TRBV27 and J usage is TRBJ2-1, with TRBD1 matching over 7 bases. V lost 6 bases and J lost 0; bases outside the gene matches: 5. CDR1 MNHEY and CDR2 SMNVEV come from the germline V gene (reference sequence). The CDR3 is 15 residues long. The DNA of the CDR3 is TGTGCCAGCAGGCTGACAGGGCGCTCCTACAATGAGCAGTTCTTC. This codes for CASRLTGRSYNEQFF.

CDR3 nucleotide sequence: TGCGCCAGCAGCTTCGACGACAGGAGCAATCAGCCCCAGCATTTT. Residues: CASSFDDRSNQPQHF. V is TRBV5-1 and J is TRBJ1-5; possibly TRBD1 for D (6 bases). The CDR3 consists of 15 residues. CDR1 is SGHRS, CDR2 YFSETQ, per germline. V was clipped by 2 bases and J by 1 base, with 10 bases between them.

The chain links TRBV18 to TRBJ1-5; D is unclear. V lost 3 bases, J lost 4 bases, and 10 bases lay in between. This CDR3 has 14 amino acids. Germline-derived CDR1 and CDR2 are KGHSH and LQKENI. The chain's CDR3 is CASSPLAENQPQHF. In nucleotides, the CDR3 is TGTGCCAGCTCACCCTTGGCAGAGAATCAGCCCCAGCATTTT.

The chain is built from TRBV6-1 and TRBJ2-6; 8 nucleotides match TRBD1. The junction had 7 bases not matched to a gene; V was cut back by 3 bases and J by 0 bases. The CDR3 covers 18 residues. From germline, CDR1 is MNHNS and CDR2 SASEGT. The CDR3 reads CASSESTGGLSGANVLTF. The CDR3 DNA reads as TGTGCCAGCAGTGAGTCAACAGGGGGTCTCTCTGGGGCCAACGTCCTGACTTTC.

This chain connects TRBV5-1 to TRBJ2-1; tentatively, D is TRBD1 or TRBD2 (5 bases each). This CDR3 is built from 16 residues. Trimming took off 0 bases at V and 0 bases at J, with 10 bases between the two ends. Germline CDR1 and CDR2: SGHRS and YFSETQ. This chain's CDR3 is CASSLAPGTSYNEQFF. The DNA for the CDR3 is TGCGCCAGCAGCTTGGCCCCCGGGACCTCCTACAATGAGCAGTTCTTC.

The rearrangement links TRBV14 to TRBJ2-2, with D possibly TRBD2 on 5 matching bases. The V gene lost 5 bases and the J gene lost 7 bases, with 11 bases spanning the gap. The CDR3 extends over 13 amino acids. Germline CDR1 reads SGHDN; CDR2 reads FVKESK. CDR3: CASSYVRGGELFF. DNA for the CDR3: TGTGCCAGCAGCTATGTCCGGGGCGGGGAGCTGTTTTTT. Full variable domain (rest looked up from reference TRBV14 and TRBJ2-2): EAGVTQFPSHSVIEKGQTVTLRCDPISGHDNLYWYRRVMGKEIKFLLHFVKESKQDESGMPNNRFLAERTGGTYSTLKVQPAELEDSGVYFCASSYVRGGELFFGEGSRLTVL.

The V gene is TRBV9, the J gene TRBJ1-1; D remains ambiguous. Germline V gives CDR1 SGDLS, CDR2 YYNGEE. V was shortened by 4 bases and J by 1 base, with 11 bases between the two germline ends. The CDR3 totals 14 residues. CDR3 amino acids: CASSLGRQNTEAFF. The DNA of the CDR3 is TGTGCCAGCAGCCTTGGACGGCAGAACACTGAAGCTTTCTTT.